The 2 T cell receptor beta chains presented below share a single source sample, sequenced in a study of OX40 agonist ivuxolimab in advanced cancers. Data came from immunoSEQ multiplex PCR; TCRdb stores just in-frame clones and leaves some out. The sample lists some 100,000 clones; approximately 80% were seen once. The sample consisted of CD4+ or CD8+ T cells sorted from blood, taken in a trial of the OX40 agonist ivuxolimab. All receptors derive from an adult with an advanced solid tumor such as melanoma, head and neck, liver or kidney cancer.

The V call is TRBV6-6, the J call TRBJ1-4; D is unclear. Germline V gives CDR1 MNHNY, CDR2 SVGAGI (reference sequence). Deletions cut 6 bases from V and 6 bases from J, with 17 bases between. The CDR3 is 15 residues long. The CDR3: CASRQEAGWDEKLFF. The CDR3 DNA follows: TGTGCCAGCAGGCAGGAAGCTGGGTGGGATGAAAAACTGTTTTTT.

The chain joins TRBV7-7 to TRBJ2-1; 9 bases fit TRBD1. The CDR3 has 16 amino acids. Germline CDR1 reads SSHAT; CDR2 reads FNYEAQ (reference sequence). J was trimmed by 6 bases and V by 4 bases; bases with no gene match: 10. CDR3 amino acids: CASSSAGTGNLNEQFF. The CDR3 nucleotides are TGTGCCAGCAGCTCAGCCGGGACAGGGAACCTCAATGAGCAGTTCTTC.